A selection of T cell receptor beta chains follows, all from one sample in a study of T cell responses to AZD1222 COVID-19 vaccine. Data came from immunoSEQ multiplex PCR; TCRdb stores just in-frame clones and leaves some out. The data show 100,000 to 130,000 clones, 70% to 90% seen once. The sequenced sample was peripheral blood, obtained 28 days after the second AZD1222 dose. These receptors were taken from an adult who received the AZD1222 COVID-19 vaccine. The conserved cysteine and the conserved F or W are not part of the CDR3 here.

j_call | v_call | cdr3_aa
TRBJ2-1 | TRBV3-1/TRBV3-2 | ASSQDRSGGLNNEQF
TRBJ1-2 | TRBV6-2/TRBV6-3 | ASSYGPEGGYT
TRBJ1-4 | TRBV15 | ATSRDRGIEKLF
TRBJ2-7 | TRBV6-2/TRBV6-3 | ASSGGRRTISYEQY
TRBJ2-2 | TRBV10-3 | ATLFGTFRSGELF
TRBJ1-4 | TRBV7-2 | ASSSGYTANEKLF
TRBJ2-5 | TRBV11-3 | ASSLGGPQGETQY
TRBJ2-7 | TRBV7-9 | ASSLEGFLTYEQY
TRBJ2-7 | TRBV19 | ASSMSRVGYEQY
TRBJ1-1 | TRBV6-4 | ASSDSGANTEAF
TRBJ1-2 | TRBV3-1/TRBV3-2 | ASSQDRVRGYYGYT
TRBJ2-1 | TRBV13 | ASRRGLFSRTHGPGEQF
TRBJ2-5 | TRBV4-1 | ASSQGGWGEETQY
TRBJ1-2 | TRBV6-5 | ATTAQGSGYT
TRBJ1-6 | TRBV21-1 | ASSLKWVGQANSPLH
TRBJ1-3 | TRBV19 | ASSIVADYFGNTIY
TRBJ1-1 | TRBV12-5 | ASALEYTEAF
TRBJ1-2 | TRBV7-2 | ASSTADRSRDYT
TRBJ2-5 | TRBV6-5 | ASRGLADQETQY
TRBJ2-2 | TRBV10-3 | AISVGQKNTGELF
TRBJ1-1 | TRBV12-3/TRBV12-4 | ASSLPPGREAF